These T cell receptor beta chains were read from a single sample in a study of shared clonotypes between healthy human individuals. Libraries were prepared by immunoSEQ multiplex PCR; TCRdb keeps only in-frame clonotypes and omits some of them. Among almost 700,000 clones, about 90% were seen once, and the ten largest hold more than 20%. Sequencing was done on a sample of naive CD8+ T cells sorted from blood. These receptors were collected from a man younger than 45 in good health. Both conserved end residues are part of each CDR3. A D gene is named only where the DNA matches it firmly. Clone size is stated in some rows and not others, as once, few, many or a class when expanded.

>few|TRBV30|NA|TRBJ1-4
CAWSVRATNEKLFF
TGTGCCTGGAGTGTTCGGGCAACTAATGAAAAACTGTTTTTT
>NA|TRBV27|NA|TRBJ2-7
CASSFYGSVSYEQYF
TGTGCCAGCAGTTTTTACGGGAGTGTCTCCTACGAGCAGTACTTC
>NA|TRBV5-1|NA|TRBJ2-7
CASSYGTAYEQYF
TGCGCCAGCAGCTACGGGACCGCCTACGAGCAGTACTTC
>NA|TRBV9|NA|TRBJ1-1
CASSVGGGTTEAFF
TGTGCCAGCAGCGTAGGTGGGGGTACCACTGAAGCTTTCTTT
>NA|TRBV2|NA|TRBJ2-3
CASSDPASSTDTQYF
TGTGCCAGCAGTGACCCAGCGTCCAGCACAGATACGCAGTATTTT
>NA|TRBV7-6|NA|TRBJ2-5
CASSLWGEETQYF
TGTGCCAGCAGCTTATGGGGTGAGGAGACCCAGTACTTC
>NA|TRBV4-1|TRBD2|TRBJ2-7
CASSQEGGSYEQYF
TGCGCCAGCAGCCAAGAGGGAGGGAGCTACGAGCAGTACTTC
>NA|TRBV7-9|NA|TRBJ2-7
CASSLGSYEQYF
TGTGCCAGCAGCTTGGGGAGTTACGAGCAGTACTTC
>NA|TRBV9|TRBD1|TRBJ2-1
CASSVGQGQGYEQFF
TGTGCCAGCAGCGTAGGACAAGGACAGGGTTATGAGCAGTTCTTC
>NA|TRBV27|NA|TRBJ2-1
CASSRSNNEQFF
TGTGCCAGCAGTCGATCGAACAATGAGCAGTTCTTC
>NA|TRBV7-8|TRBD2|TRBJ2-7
CASSKVPLAGAYEQYF
TGTGCCAGCAGCAAAGTTCCGTTGGCGGGAGCCTACGAGCAGTACTTC
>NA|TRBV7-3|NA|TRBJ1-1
CASSLSGWTEAFF
TGTGCCAGCAGCTTATCTGGGTGGACTGAAGCTTTCTTT
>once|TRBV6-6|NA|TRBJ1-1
CASSHRGTEAFF
TGTGCCAGCAGTCACCGAGGGACTGAAGCTTTCTTT
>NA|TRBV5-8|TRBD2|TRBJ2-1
CASSGLAGVEQFF
TGTGCCAGCAGTGGGCTAGCGGGAGTTGAGCAGTTCTTC
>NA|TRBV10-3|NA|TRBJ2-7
CAISVPGEGSEQYF
TGTGCCATCAGTGTACCAGGGGAGGGAAGCGAGCAGTACTTC
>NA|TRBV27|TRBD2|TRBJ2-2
CASTNSGSGYGELFF
TGTGCCAGCACCAATAGCGGGAGCGGGTACGGGGAGCTGTTTTTT
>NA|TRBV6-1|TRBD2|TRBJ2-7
CASSDRGGSYEQYF
TGTGCCAGCAGTGATCGGGGGGGCAGCTACGAGCAGTACTTC
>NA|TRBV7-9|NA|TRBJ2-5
CASSRTETQYF
TGTGCCAGCAGCCGGACCGAGACCCAGTACTTC
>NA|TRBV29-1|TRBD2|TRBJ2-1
CSVEDVGLAAYNEQFF
TGCAGCGTTGAAGACGTAGGGCTAGCGGCGTACAATGAGCAGTTCTTC
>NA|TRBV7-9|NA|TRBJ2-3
CASSFVGTTTDTQYF
TGTGCCAGCAGCTTCGTGGGGACAACCACAGATACGCAGTATTTT
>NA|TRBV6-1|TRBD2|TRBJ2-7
CASRRGLAGAPEQYF
TGTGCCAGCAGGAGGGGACTAGCGGGAGCCCCCGAGCAGTACTTC
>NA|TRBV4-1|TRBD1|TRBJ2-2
CASSPEGQGVGTGELFF
TGCGCCAGCAGCCCCGAAGGACAGGGGGTGGGGACCGGGGAGCTGTTTTTT
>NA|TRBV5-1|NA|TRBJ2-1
CASSSAGGSYNEQFF
TGCGCCAGCAGCTCTGCGGGCGGTTCCTACAATGAGCAGTTCTTC
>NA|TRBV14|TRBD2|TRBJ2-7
CASSRLTSIDEQYF
TGTGCCAGCAGCCGATTGACTAGCATCGACGAGCAGTACTTC
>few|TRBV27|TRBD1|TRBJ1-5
CASRRRTGMDQPQHF
TGTGCCAGCAGGCGCCGGACAGGGATGGATCAGCCCCAGCATTTT
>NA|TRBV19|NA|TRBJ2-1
CASSMNRAIEQFF
TGTGCCAGTAGTATGAACAGGGCTATTGAGCAGTTCTTC
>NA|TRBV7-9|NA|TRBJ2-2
CASSLVLGRINTGELFF
TGTGCCAGCAGCTTAGTCCTTGGCAGGATTAACACCGGGGAGCTGTTTTTT
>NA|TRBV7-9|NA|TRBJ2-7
CASSSPQGGREQYF
TGTGCCAGCAGCTCCCCGCAGGGAGGTAGGGAGCAGTACTTC
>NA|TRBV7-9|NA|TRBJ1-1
CASIPSDGNTEAFF
TGTGCCAGCATCCCTTCGGACGGGAACACTGAAGCTTTCTTT
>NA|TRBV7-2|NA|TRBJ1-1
CASSLLVGTEAFF
TGTGCCAGCAGCTTACTCGTGGGCACTGAAGCTTTCTTT
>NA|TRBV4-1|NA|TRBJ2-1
CASSQIASWNEQFF
TGCGCCAGCAGCCAAATTGCCTCGTGGAATGAGCAGTTCTTC
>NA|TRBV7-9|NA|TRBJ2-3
CASSLLTDTQYF
TGTGCCAGCAGCCTGCTCACAGATACGCAGTATTTT
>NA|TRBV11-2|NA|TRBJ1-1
CASSWPPGWDTGYTEAFF
TGTGCCAGCAGCTGGCCTCCGGGGTGGGATACGGGATACACTGAAGCTTTCTTT
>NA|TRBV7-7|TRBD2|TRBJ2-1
CASSPGSGISFYNEQFF
TGTGCCAGCAGCCCCGGTAGCGGGATATCGTTTTACAATGAGCAGTTCTTC
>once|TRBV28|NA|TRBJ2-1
CASSPSFGGYEQFF
TGTGCCAGCAGTCCCAGTTTTGGGGGTTATGAGCAGTTCTTC
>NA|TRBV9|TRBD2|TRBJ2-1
CASSSSGRAVDEQFF
TGTGCCAGCAGCAGTAGCGGGAGGGCCGTTGATGAGCAGTTCTTC
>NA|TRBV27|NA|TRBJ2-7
CASSLGKRMVEQYF
TGTGCCAGCAGTTTAGGGAAAAGAATGGTCGAGCAGTACTTC
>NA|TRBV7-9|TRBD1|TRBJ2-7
CASSFAGTGFEQYF
TGTGCCAGCAGCTTCGCCGGGACAGGGTTCGAGCAGTACTTC
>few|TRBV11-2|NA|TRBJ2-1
CASSLIRSSYNEQFF
TGTGCCAGCAGCTTGATCCGGAGCTCCTACAATGAGCAGTTCTTC
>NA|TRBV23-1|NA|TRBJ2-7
CASGNEQYF
TGCGCCAGCGGGAACGAGCAGTACTTC
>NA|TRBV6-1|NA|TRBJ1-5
CASSERDLQENQPQHF
TGTGCCAGCAGTGAGAGGGACCTACAGGAAAATCAGCCCCAGCATTTT
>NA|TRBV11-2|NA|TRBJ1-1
CASSDPRTEAFF
TGTGCCAGCAGCGACCCTCGAACAGAAGCTTTCTTT
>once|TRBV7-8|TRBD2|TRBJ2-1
CASSVSSGTYNEQFF
TGTGCCAGCAGCGTCTCTAGCGGGACTTACAATGAGCAGTTCTTC
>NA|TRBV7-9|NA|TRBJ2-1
CASSLAQWGISYNEQFF
TGTGCCAGCAGCTTAGCGCAGTGGGGGATATCCTACAATGAGCAGTTCTTC
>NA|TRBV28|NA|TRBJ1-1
CASSLRVSGTEAFF
TGTGCCAGCAGTCTCAGGGTCTCTGGGACTGAAGCTTTCTTT
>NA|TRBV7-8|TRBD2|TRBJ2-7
CASSLGAGGSSYEQYF
TGTGCCAGCAGCTTAGGAGCGGGAGGGAGCTCCTACGAGCAGTACTTC
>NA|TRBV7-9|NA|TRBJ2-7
CASSQRGQTPYEQYF
TGTGCCAGCAGCCAAAGGGGCCAAACCCCCTACGAGCAGTACTTC
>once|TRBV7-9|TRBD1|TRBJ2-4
CASSKAGTENIQYF
TGTGCCAGCAGCAAAGCCGGGACAGAAAACATTCAGTACTTC
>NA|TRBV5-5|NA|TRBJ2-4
CASSLADTRALAKNIQYF
TGTGCCAGCAGCTTGGCGGATACAAGGGCACTGGCCAAAAACATTCAGTACTTC
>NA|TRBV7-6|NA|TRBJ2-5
CASSLGARLMQETQYF
TGTGCCAGCAGCTTAGGGGCAAGACTTATGCAAGAGACCCAGTACTTC
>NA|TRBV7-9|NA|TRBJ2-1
CASSLWGNQQFF
TGTGCCAGCAGCTTATGGGGGAACCAGCAGTTCTTC
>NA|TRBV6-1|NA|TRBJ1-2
CASSEVYREVYGYTF
TGTGCCAGCAGTGAGGTGTATAGGGAGGTCTATGGCTACACCTTC
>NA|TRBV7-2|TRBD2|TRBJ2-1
CASSVGLAGVDEQFF
TGTGCCAGCAGCGTGGGACTAGCGGGAGTTGATGAGCAGTTCTTC
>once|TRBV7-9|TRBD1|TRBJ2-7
CASSPFNTQTGGSYEQYF
TGTGCCAGCAGCCCCTTTAACACCCAGACAGGGGGTTCCTACGAGCAGTACTTC
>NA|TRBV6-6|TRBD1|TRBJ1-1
CASGDRGARTEAFF
TGTGCCAGCGGGGACAGGGGGGCGCGGACTGAAGCTTTCTTT
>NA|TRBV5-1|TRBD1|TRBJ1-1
CASSLWAGGNTEAFF
TGCGCCAGCAGCTTGTGGGCAGGGGGGAACACTGAAGCTTTCTTT
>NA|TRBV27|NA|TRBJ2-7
CASSLRSTGREQYF
TGTGCCAGCAGTTTACGGTCGACGGGTAGGGAGCAGTACTTC
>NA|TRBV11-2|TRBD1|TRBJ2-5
CASSFWQGAGETQYF
TGTGCCAGCAGCTTCTGGCAGGGGGCGGGGGAGACCCAGTACTTC